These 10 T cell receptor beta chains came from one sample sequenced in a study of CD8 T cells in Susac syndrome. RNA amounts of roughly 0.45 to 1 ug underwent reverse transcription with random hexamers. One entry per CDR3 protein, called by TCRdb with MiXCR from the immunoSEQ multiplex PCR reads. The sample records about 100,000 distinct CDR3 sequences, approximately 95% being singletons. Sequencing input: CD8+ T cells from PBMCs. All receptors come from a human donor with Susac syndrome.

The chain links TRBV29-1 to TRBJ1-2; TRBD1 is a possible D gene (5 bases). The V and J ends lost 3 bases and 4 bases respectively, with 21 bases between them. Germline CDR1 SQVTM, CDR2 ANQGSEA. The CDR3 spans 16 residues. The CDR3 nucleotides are TGCAGCGTTGATGTGGCTTTGCCGTCGGGGGTCTATGGCTACACCTTC. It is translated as CSVDVALPSGVYGYTF.

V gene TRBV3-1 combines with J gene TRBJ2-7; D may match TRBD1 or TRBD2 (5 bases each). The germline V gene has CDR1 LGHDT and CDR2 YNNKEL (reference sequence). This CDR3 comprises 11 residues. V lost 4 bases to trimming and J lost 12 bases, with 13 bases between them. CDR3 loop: CASSLGGHPYF. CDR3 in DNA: TGTGCCAGCAGCCTAGGAGGACACCCGTACTTC.

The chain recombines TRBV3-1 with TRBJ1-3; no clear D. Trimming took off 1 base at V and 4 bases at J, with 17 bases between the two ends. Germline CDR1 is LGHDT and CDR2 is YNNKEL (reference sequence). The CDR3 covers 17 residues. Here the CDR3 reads CASSQGWAELPGNTIYF. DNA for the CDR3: TGTGCCAGCAGCCAAGGTTGGGCCGAACTCCCGGGAAACACCATATATTTT.

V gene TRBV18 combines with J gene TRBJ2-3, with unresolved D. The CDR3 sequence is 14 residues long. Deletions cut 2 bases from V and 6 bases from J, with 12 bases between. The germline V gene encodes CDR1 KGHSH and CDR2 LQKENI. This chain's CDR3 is CASSPTRSSDTQYF. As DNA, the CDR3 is TGTGCCAGCTCACCAACGAGGTCTTCGGATACGCAGTATTTT.

The chain's CDR3 is CASSYLSGASYNEQFF. The CDR3 DNA is TGTGCCAGCAGTTATCTTTCGGGGGCCTCCTACAATGAGCAGTTCTTC. The chain employs TRBV6-6 and TRBJ2-1, with D perhaps assigned TRBD1 or TRBD2 (6 bases each). This CDR3 is 16 amino acids long. Germline assignment: CDR1 MNHNY and CDR2 SVGAGI (reference sequence). V lost 3 bases and J 0 bases, leaving 12 bases between the germline ends.

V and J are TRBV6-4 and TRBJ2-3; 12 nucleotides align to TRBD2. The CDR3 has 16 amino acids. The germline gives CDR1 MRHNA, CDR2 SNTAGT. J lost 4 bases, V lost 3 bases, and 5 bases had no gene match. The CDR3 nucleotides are TGTGCCAGCAGTGAGACTAGCGGGAGTGGCGCAGATACGCAGTATTTT. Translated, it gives CASSETSGSGADTQYF.

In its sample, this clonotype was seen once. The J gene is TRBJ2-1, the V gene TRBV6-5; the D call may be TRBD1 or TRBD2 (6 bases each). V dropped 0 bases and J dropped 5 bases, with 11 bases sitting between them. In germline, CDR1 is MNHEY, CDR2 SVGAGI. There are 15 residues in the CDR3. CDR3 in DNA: TGTGCCAGCAGTTACTCAGGGGGGACGGACAATGAGCAGTTCTTC. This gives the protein CASSYSGGTDNEQFF.

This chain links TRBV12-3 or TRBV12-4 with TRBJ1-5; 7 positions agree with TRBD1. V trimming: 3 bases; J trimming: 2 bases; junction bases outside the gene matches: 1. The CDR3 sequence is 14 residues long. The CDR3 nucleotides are TGTGCCAGCAGTTTTGACAGGGGCAATCAGCCCCAGCATTTT. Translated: CASSFDRGNQPQHF.

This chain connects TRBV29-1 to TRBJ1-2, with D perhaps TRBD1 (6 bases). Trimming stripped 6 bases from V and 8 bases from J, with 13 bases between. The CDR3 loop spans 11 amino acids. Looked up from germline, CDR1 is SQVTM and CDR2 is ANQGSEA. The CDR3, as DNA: TGCAGCGTAGCCGGACAGTACGGCTACACCTTC. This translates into CSVAGQYGYTF.

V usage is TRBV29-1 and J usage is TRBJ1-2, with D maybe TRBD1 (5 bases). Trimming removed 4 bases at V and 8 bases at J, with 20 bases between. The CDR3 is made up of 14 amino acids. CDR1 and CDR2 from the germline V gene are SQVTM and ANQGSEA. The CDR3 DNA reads TGCAGCGTTGCCATCGGGGGGTCCTTAGGGGGCTACACCTTC. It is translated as CSVAIGGSLGGYTF.